A selection of T cell receptor beta chains follows, all from one sample in a study of blood T cell repertoires in COVID-19. The repertoire was sequenced with immunoSEQ multiplex PCR; TCRdb's copy has only in-frame clones and lacks some. The sample has roughly 80,000 clones, roughly four fifths seen once. The sample was peripheral blood. The source of these receptors is a human donor in a cohort sampled during active COVID-19. CDR3s include the opening cysteine and the closing phenylalanine or tryptophan. D genes are given only for firm matches. Clone size is not always given. Where it is, it says once, few, many or a class for expanded clones.

abundance: -; j_gene: TRBJ2-7; d_gene: TRBD2; v_gene: TRBV19; CDR3aa: CASSIGGLAGSYEQYF; CDR3nt: TGTGCCAGTAGTATAGGGGGACTAGCGGGCTCCTACGAGCAGTACTTC
abundance: -; j_gene: TRBJ2-1; d_gene: TRBD1; v_gene: TRBV29-1; CDR3aa: CSVVRDRYNEQFF; CDR3nt: TGCAGCGTTGTTCGGGACAGATACAATGAGCAGTTCTTC
abundance: few; j_gene: TRBJ2-3; d_gene: -; v_gene: TRBV18; CDR3aa: CASSPLAPRTDTQYF; CDR3nt: TGTGCCAGCTCACCACTAGCGCCTCGCACAGATACGCAGTATTTT
abundance: -; j_gene: TRBJ1-1; d_gene: -; v_gene: TRBV18; CDR3aa: CASSQTRGMGTEAFF; CDR3nt: TGTGCCAGCTCTCAGACAAGGGGGATGGGCACTGAAGCTTTCTTT
abundance: -; j_gene: TRBJ2-2; d_gene: -; v_gene: TRBV29-1; CDR3aa: CSAQTDTGELFF; CDR3nt: TGCAGCGCCCAGACTGACACCGGGGAGCTGTTTTTT
abundance: -; j_gene: TRBJ2-7; d_gene: -; v_gene: TRBV3-1/TRBV3-2; CDR3aa: CASSQGQSLYEQYF; CDR3nt: TGTGCCAGCAGCCAAGGGCAGTCCCTCTACGAGCAGTACTTC
abundance: -; j_gene: TRBJ2-7; d_gene: -; v_gene: TRBV14; CDR3aa: CASSQVRTASSYEQYF; CDR3nt: TGTGCCAGCAGCCAAGTTAGGACAGCGAGCTCCTACGAGCAGTACTTC
abundance: -; j_gene: TRBJ2-1; d_gene: -; v_gene: TRBV2; CDR3aa: CASMQGAGAYNEQFF; CDR3nt: TGTGCCAGCATGCAGGGCGCTGGCGCCTACAATGAGCAGTTCTTC
abundance: -; j_gene: TRBJ2-1; d_gene: -; v_gene: TRBV29-1; CDR3aa: CSVALAPSSYNEQFF; CDR3nt: TGCAGCGTTGCTCTAGCCCCGAGCTCCTACAATGAGCAGTTCTTC
abundance: -; j_gene: TRBJ1-4; d_gene: TRBD1; v_gene: TRBV3-1/TRBV3-2; CDR3aa: CASSQAGQGSNEKLFF; CDR3nt: TGTGCCAGCAGCCAAGCCGGACAGGGTTCTAATGAAAAACTGTTTTTT
abundance: -; j_gene: TRBJ2-7; d_gene: TRBD2; v_gene: TRBV5-4; CDR3aa: CASSLPSGGAYEQYF; CDR3nt: TGTGCCAGCAGCTTGCCCAGCGGGGGCGCCTACGAGCAGTACTTC
abundance: -; j_gene: TRBJ2-7; d_gene: -; v_gene: TRBV3-1/TRBV3-2; CDR3aa: CASSQSLNREQYF; CDR3nt: TGTGCCAGCAGCCAATCCCTAAACCGGGAGCAGTACTTC
abundance: large; j_gene: TRBJ2-7; d_gene: -; v_gene: TRBV5-6; CDR3aa: CASSPGPDKYEQYF; CDR3nt: TGTGCCAGCAGCCCTGGGCCGGACAAGTACGAGCAGTACTTC
abundance: once; j_gene: TRBJ1-1; d_gene: -; v_gene: TRBV10-3; CDR3aa: CAISESYSMNTEAFF; CDR3nt: TGTGCCATCAGTGAGTCGTACAGCATGAACACTGAAGCTTTCTTT
abundance: -; j_gene: TRBJ2-5; d_gene: -; v_gene: TRBV5-1; CDR3aa: CASSRGQFQETQYF; CDR3nt: TGCGCCAGCAGCCGAGGACAATTCCAAGAGACCCAGTACTTC
abundance: -; j_gene: TRBJ2-2; d_gene: -; v_gene: TRBV6-5; CDR3aa: CASSYGAFGRTGELFF; CDR3nt: TGTGCCAGCAGTTACGGGGCATTCGGCAGGACCGGGGAGCTGTTTTTT
abundance: once; j_gene: TRBJ1-1; d_gene: -; v_gene: TRBV11-2; CDR3aa: CASRAGGRGGTEAFF; CDR3nt: TGTGCCAGCAGGGCCGGGGGGCGCGGTGGCACTGAAGCTTTCTTT
abundance: once; j_gene: TRBJ2-1; d_gene: -; v_gene: TRBV12-5; CDR3aa: CASGLFGQWEQVTLGQFF; CDR3nt: TGTGCTAGTGGTTTGTTTGGCCAGTGGGAACAGGTTACCCTGGGGCAGTTCTTC
abundance: many; j_gene: TRBJ1-1; d_gene: -; v_gene: TRBV12-5; CDR3aa: CASGFLDRDTEAFF; CDR3nt: TGTGCTAGTGGTTTTCTGGACAGAGACACTGAAGCTTTCTTT
abundance: -; j_gene: TRBJ2-5; d_gene: TRBD1; v_gene: TRBV11-2; CDR3aa: CASSSPWTGLGETQYF; CDR3nt: TGTGCCAGCAGCTCGCCGTGGACAGGGCTAGGAGAGACCCAGTACTTC
abundance: -; j_gene: TRBJ1-3; d_gene: -; v_gene: TRBV7-9; CDR3aa: CAIPLMAVGSGNTIYF; CDR3nt: TGTGCCATCCCCCTAATGGCGGTAGGCTCTGGAAACACCATATATTTT
abundance: many; j_gene: TRBJ1-5; d_gene: -; v_gene: TRBV19; CDR3aa: CASSLSGNQPQHF; CDR3nt: TGTGCCAGTAGTCTGAGTGGCAATCAGCCCCAGCATTTT
abundance: few; j_gene: TRBJ1-1; d_gene: -; v_gene: TRBV19; CDR3aa: CASSIDSATEAFF; CDR3nt: TGTGCCAGTAGTATCGACAGCGCTACTGAAGCTTTCTTT
abundance: -; j_gene: TRBJ2-1; d_gene: -; v_gene: TRBV19; CDR3aa: CASSAAGRGLYNEQFF; CDR3nt: TGTGCCAGTAGCGCCGCCGGGCGGGGGCTCTACAATGAGCAGTTCTTC
abundance: -; j_gene: TRBJ1-1; d_gene: TRBD1; v_gene: TRBV7-8; CDR3aa: CASSLGLTTTGEAFF; CDR3nt: TGTGCCAGCAGCTTAGGCCTAACCACGACAGGGGAAGCTTTCTTT
abundance: -; j_gene: TRBJ2-5; d_gene: -; v_gene: TRBV7-2; CDR3aa: CASNRGGQETQYF; CDR3nt: TGTGCCAGCAATAGAGGGGGCCAAGAGACCCAGTACTTC
abundance: -; j_gene: TRBJ2-7; d_gene: TRBD1; v_gene: TRBV4-2; CDR3aa: CASSQPGQGAGEQYF; CDR3nt: TGTGCCAGCAGCCAACCGGGACAGGGGGCTGGAGAGCAGTACTTC
abundance: -; j_gene: TRBJ2-5; d_gene: TRBD2; v_gene: TRBV25-1; CDR3aa: CASSELLAGGKTQYF; CDR3nt: TGTGCCAGCAGTGAATTGCTAGCGGGGGGAAAAACCCAGTACTTC
abundance: -; j_gene: TRBJ1-1; d_gene: -; v_gene: TRBV2; CDR3aa: CASTSTLRYTEAFF; CDR3nt: TGTGCCAGCACCTCGACTCTACGGTATACTGAAGCTTTCTTT
abundance: -; j_gene: TRBJ2-1; d_gene: TRBD2; v_gene: TRBV28; CDR3aa: CASRAGTSNNEQFF; CDR3nt: TGTGCCAGCAGGGCCGGGACTAGTAACAATGAGCAGTTCTTC